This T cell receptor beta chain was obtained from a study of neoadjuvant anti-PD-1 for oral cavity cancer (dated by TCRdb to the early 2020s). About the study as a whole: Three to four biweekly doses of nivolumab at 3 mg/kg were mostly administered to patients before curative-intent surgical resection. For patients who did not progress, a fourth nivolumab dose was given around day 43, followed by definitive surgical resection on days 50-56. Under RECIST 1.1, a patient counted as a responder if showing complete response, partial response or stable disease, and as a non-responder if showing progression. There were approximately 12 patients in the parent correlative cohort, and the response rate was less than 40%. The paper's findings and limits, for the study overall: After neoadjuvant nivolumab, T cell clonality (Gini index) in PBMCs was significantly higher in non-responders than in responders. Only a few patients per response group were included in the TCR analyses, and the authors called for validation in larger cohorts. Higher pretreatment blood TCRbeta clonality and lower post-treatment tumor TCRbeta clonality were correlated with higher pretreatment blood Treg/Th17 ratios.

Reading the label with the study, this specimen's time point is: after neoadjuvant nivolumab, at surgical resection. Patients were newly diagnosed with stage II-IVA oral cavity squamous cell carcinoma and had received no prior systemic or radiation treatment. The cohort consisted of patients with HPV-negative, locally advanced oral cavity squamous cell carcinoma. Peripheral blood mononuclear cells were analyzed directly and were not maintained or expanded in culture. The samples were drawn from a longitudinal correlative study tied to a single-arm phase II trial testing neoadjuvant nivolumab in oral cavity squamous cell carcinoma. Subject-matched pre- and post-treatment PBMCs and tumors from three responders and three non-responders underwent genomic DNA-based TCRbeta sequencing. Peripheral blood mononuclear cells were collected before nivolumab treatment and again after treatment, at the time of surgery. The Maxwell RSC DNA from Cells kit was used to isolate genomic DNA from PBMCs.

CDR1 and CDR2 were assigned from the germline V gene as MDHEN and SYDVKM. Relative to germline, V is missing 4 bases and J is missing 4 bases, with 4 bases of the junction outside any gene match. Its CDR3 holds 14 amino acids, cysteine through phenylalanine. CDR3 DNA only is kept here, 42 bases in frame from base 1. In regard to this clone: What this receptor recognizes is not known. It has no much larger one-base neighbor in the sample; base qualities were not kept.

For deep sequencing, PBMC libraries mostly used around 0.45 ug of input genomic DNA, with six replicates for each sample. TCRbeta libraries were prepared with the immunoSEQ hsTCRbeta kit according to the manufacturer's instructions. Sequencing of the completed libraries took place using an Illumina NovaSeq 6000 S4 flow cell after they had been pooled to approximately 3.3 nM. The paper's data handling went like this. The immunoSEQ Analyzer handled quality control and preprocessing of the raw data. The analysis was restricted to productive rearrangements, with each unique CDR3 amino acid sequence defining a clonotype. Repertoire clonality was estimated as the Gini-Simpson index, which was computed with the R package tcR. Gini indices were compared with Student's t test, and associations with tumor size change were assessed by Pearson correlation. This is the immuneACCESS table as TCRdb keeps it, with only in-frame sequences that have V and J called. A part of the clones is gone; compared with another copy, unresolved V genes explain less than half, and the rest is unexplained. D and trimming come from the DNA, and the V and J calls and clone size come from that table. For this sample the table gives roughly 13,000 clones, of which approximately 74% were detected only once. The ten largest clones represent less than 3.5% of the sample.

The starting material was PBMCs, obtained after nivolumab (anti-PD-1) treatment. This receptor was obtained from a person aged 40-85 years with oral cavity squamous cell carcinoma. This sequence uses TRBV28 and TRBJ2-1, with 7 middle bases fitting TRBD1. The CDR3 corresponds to CASSSGTVYNEQFF. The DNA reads TGTGCCAGCAGTTCAGGGACAGTTTACAATGAGCAGTTCTTC. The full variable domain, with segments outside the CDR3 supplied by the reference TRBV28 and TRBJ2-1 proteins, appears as DVKVTQSSRYLVKRTGEKVFLECVQDMDHENMFWYRQDPGLGLRLIYFSYDVKMKEKGDIPEGYSVSREKKERFSLILESASTNQTSMYLCASSSGTVYNEQFFGPGTRLTVL.